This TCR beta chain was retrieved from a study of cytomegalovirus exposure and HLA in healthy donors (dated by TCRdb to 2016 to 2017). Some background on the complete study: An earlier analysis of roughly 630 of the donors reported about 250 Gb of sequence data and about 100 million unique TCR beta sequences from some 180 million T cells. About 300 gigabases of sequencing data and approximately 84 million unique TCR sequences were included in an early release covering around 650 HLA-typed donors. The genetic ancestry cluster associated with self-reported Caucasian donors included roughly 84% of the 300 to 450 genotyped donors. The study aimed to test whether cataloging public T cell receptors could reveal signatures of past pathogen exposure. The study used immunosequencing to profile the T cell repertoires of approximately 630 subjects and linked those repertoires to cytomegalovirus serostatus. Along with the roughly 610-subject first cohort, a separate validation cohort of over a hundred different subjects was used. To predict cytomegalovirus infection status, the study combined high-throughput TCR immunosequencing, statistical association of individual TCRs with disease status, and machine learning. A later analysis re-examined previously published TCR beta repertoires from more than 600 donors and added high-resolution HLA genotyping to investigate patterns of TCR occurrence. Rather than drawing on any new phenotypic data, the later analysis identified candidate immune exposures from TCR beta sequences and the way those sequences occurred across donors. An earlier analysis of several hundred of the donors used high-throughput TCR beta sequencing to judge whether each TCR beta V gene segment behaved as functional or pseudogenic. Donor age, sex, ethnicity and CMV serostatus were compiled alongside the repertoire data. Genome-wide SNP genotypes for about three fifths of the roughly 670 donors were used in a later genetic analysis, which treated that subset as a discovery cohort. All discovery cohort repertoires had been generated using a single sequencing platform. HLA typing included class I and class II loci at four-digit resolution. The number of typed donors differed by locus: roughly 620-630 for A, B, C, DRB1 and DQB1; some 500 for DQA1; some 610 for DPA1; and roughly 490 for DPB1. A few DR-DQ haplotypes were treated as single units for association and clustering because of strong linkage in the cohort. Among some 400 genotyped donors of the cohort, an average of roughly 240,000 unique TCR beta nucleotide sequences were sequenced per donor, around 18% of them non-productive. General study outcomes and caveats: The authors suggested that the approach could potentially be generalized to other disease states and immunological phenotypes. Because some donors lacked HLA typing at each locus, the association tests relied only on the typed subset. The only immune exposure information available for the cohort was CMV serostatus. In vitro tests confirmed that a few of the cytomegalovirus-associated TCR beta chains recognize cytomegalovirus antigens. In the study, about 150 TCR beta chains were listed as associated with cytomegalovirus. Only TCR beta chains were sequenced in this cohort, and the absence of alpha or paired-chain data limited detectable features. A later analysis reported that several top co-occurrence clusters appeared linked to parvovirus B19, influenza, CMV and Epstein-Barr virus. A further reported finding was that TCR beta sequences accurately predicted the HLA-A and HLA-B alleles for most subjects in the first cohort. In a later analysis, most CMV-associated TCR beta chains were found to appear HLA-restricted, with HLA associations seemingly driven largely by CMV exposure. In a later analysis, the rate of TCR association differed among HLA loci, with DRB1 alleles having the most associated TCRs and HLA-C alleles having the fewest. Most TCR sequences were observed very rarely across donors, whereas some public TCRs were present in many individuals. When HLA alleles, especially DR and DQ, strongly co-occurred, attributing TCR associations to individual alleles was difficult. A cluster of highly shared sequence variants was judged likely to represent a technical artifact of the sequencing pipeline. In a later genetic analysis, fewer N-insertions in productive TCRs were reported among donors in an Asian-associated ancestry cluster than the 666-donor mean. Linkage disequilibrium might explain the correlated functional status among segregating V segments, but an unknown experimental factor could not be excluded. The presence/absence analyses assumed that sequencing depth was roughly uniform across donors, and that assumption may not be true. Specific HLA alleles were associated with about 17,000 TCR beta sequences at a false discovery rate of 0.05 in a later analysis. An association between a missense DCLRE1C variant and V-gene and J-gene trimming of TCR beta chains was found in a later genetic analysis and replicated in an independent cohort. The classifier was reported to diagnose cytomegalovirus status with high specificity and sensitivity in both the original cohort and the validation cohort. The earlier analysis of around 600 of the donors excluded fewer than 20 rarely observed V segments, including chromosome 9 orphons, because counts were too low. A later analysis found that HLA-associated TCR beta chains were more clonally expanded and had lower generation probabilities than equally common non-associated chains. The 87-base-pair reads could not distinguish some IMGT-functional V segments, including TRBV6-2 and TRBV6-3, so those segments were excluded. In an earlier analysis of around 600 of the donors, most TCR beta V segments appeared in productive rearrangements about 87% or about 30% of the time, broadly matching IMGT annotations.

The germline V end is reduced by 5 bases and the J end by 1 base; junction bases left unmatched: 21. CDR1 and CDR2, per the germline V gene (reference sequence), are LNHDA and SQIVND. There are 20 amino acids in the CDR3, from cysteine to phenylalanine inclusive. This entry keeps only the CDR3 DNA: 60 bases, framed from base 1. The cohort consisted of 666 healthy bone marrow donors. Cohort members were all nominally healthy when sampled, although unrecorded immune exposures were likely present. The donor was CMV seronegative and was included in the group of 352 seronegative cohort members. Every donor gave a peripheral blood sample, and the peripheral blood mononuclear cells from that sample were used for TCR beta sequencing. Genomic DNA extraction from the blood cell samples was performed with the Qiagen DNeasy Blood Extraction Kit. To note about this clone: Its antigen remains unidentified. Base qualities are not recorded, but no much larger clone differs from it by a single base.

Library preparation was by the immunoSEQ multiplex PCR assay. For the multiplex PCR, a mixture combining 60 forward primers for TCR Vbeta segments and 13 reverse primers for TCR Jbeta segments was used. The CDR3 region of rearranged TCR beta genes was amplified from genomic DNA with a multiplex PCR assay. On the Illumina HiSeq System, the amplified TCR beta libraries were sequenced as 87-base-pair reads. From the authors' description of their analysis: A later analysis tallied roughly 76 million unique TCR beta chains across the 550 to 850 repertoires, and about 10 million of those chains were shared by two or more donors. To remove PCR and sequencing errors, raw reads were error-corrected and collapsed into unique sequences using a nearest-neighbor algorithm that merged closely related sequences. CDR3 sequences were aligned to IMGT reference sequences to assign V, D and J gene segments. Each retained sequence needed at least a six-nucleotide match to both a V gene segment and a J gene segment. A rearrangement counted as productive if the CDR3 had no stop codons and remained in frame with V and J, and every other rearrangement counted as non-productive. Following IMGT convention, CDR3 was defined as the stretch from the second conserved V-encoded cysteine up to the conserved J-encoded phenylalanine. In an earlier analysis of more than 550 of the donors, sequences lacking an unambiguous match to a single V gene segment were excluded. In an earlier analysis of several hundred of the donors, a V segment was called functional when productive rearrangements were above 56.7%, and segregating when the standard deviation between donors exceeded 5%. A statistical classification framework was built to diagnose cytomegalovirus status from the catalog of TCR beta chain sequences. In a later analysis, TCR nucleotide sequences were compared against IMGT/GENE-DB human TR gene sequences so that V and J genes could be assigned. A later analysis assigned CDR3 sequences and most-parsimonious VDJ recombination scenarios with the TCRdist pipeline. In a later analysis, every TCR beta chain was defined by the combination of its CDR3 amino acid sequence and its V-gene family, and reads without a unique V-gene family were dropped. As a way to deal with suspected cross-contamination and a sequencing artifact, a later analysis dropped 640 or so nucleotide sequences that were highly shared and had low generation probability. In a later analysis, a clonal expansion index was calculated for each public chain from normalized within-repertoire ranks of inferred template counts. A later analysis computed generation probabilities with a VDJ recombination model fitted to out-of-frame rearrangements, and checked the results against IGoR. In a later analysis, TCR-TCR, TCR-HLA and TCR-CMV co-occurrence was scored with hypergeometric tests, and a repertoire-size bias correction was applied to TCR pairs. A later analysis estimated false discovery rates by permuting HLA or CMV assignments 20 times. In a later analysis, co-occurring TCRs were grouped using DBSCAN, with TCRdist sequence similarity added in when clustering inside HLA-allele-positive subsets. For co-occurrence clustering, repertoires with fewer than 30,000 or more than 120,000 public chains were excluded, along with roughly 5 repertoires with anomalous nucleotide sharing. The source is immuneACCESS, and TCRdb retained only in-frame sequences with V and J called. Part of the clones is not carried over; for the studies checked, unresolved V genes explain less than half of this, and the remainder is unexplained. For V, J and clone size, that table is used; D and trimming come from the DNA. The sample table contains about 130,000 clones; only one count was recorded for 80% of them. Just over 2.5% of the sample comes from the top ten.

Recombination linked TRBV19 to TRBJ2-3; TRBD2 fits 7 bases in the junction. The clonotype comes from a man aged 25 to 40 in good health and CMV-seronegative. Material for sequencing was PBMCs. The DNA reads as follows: TGTGCCAGTAGTCCCACCCGGGGCGGGAGTGAGGTGGAGGGCACAGATACGCAGTATTTT. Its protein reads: CASSPTRGGSEVEGTDTQYF.